This T cell receptor beta chain was sequenced during a study of OX40 agonist ivuxolimab in advanced cancers. As for the study more broadly: Ivuxolimab was a fully human IgG2 agonistic monoclonal antibody targeting the costimulatory receptor OX40 (CD134). Intravenous ivuxolimab was administered to patients every 2 weeks at six dose levels: 0.01, 0.1, 0.3, 1.5, 3 and 10 mg/kg. Of the roughly 52 patients in dose escalation, about 20 had hepatocellular carcinoma, around 15 had melanoma, 9 had renal cell carcinoma and 9 had head and neck cancer. A male proportion of roughly 80% and a mean age of roughly 55 years, ranging from roughly 23 to 90, were recorded for the dose-escalation cohort. Prior anti-PD-1, anti-PD-L1 or anti-CTLA-4 therapy was permitted, and 30% to 45% of dose-escalation patients had received checkpoint inhibitors. Partial responses were achieved by three dose-escalation patients, of whom one had hepatocellular carcinoma and two had cutaneous melanoma. The point of sequencing TCRbeta in the periphery was to test whether ivuxolimab changed TCR sequence diversity and drove clonal T-cell expansion. The paper covers the monotherapy dose-escalation part of the phase I ivuxolimab trial, which included N ≈ 52 patients.

For sequencing of the TCRbeta CDR3 region, genomic DNA was extracted from the sorted cells. The immunoSEQ Assay was used for sequencing of TCRbeta CDR3 regions. This immuneACCESS table, as held by TCRdb, lists in-frame sequences with V and J called but not all clones. Of the missing ones, under half trace to an unresolved V gene in checked studies; the others have no known cause. The sample table contains about 79,000 clones; only one count was recorded for about 88% of them. The leading ten clones occupy about 4% of the sample. V was cut back by 5 bases and J by 5 bases, leaving a gap of 6 bases between them. The germline V gene yields MDHEN for CDR1 and SYDVKM for CDR2. The CDR3 runs 11 residues from the cysteine to the phenylalanine. Solely the CDR3 DNA is kept, with 33 bases framed from the first base. Beyond this particular receptor, the publication reports: Antigen specificity was not determined for the clonally expanded peripheral T cells. In partial responders in the 0.1-3.0 mg/kg groups, normalized peripheral clonal expansion was found to be among the lowest, especially among CD8+ T cells. Low levels of normalized T-cell clonal expansion were also seen in some nonresponding patients. On average, CD8+ T cells showed more expanded clones than CD4+ T cells after ivuxolimab. At doses of 0.1 to 3.0 mg/kg, clonal expansion of both CD4+ and CD8+ T cells in blood was seen between baseline and week 6.

The trial excluded patients who had a history of autoimmune disease or were on systemic immunosuppression. Peripheral blood for TCR sequencing was drawn from every dose cohort at baseline, at cycle 4 day 1 and at cycle 7 day 1. Samples came from an open-label, multicenter, first-in-human phase I dose-escalation trial of ivuxolimab. Adults with locally advanced or metastatic melanoma, renal cell, hepatocellular, or head and neck squamous cell carcinoma were enrolled in the trial. Before TCR sequencing, CD4+ T cells and CD8+ T cells from peripheral blood were sorted into separate populations. This clone was observed a few times. It lacks a known antigen. The sample holds no much larger clone one base away, and base qualities are not on file.

The rearranged chain carries TRBV28 and TRBJ1-2; the D gene cannot be resolved reliably. This TCR was recovered from an adult with an advanced solid tumor such as melanoma, head and neck, liver or kidney cancer. This material consisted of CD4+ or CD8+ T cells sorted from blood, taken in a trial of the OX40 agonist ivuxolimab. The CDR3 in this case is CASSLQYGYTF. The nucleotides read TGTGCCAGCAGTCTGCAATATGGCTACACCTTC.